This entry features one T cell receptor (beta chain) sequence. Its antigen is undetermined. RNA transcripts gave rise to amplified TCR beta CDR3 regions. HTBI primers were the set used in a first-round RT-PCR of the TCR CDR3. TCRdb reprocessed the multiplex PCR reads with MiXCR, giving one entry per CDR3 protein. The sample lists approximately 600,000 distinct CDR3 sequences; 14% to 15% were seen once. The entry originates in a study of T cells in Graves' hyperthyroidism and ophthalmopathy. Between the trimmed V and J ends, which lost 5 bases and 0 bases, there was a span of 14 bases. There are 16 residues in the CDR3. Germline CDR1 reads MNHEY; CDR2 reads SMNVEV (reference sequence). Findings and limits, study-wide: A model of 13 V-J pairs discriminated ophthalmopathy from stable hyperthyroidism.

The chain employs TRBV27 and TRBJ1-5; D is unclear. The specimen was blood. The source of this sequence is a middle-aged woman with Graves' ophthalmopathy. CDR3 protein: CASSPVREFSNQPQHF. The DNA for the CDR3 is TGTGCCAGCAGTCCGGTCCGGGAGTTTAGCAATCAGCCCCAGCATTTT.